This T cell receptor (beta chain) derives from a study of CXCR3-negative and CXCR3-positive naive CD8 T cells. Regarding the study as a whole: Comparably high diversity was seen in both naive subsets, and much lower diversity in memory CD8+ cells. Expression of CXCR3 was partially reduced after cryopreservation, and fresh PBMCs were used in most assays. Naive CXCR3-negative cells resembled naive CXCR3-positive cells in TRBV-TRBJ usage; memory cells differed.

cDNA libraries for TRB were generated by 5' RACE incorporating UMI labels. TCRdb reprocessed the 5' RACE reads, with one entry per CDR3 protein and no DNA. The data show about 48,000 distinct CDR3 sequences, and the top ten clones hold about 15%. The V gene's germline CDR1 is PRHDT and CDR2 FYEKMQ (reference sequence). The CDR3 sequence is 14 residues long. With regard to this clonotype: What it binds is not known.

Every subset of CD8+ T cells was sorted in triplicate at approximately 300,000 cells each. This clonotype was sampled from a human donor in good health. Some clones in this sample may be carry-over from other donors' samples. The rearrangement joins TRBV13 to TRBJ1-2. Material: memory CD8+ T cells from blood. CDR3 region: CASSLGAGRYGYTF. The whole variable domain, remainder taken from reference TRBV13 and TRBJ1-2, is AAGVIQSPRHLIKEKRETATLKCYPIPRHDTVYWYQQGPGQDPQFLISFYEKMQSDKGSIPDRFSAQQFSDYHSELNMSSLELGDSALYFCASSLGAGRYGYTFGSGTRLTVV.